This TCR beta chain originates from a study of blood T cell repertoires in COVID-19. Trimming pared 3 bases from V and 5 bases from J, leaving 13 bases between. CDR3 length: 14 residues. CDR1 and CDR2 (germline): KGHSH, LQKENI. Repertoires were generated with immunoSEQ multiplex PCR, while TCRdb's copy carries only in-frame clones and drops some. The data show some 260,000 clones, with roughly 86% seen just once and around 0.78% held by the top ten. The chain carries TRBV18 and TRBJ2-5, with a tentative D call TRBD1 (6 bases). This clonotype originated in a young woman with acute or convalescent COVID-19. Specimen: peripheral blood. The CDR3 DNA reads as TGTGCCAGCTCACCGGTCAGGGGAGCCGAGACCCAGTACTTC. Amino acid sequence: CASSPVRGAETQYF. Combining the CDR3 with reference TRBV18 and TRBJ2-5 gives the whole variable domain NAGVMQNPRHLVRRRGQEARLRCSPMKGHSHVYWYRQLPEEGLKFMVYLQKENIIDESGMPKERFSAEFPKEGPSILRIQQVVRGDSAAYFCASSPVRGAETQYFGPGTRLLVL.